This record covers a single TCR beta chain. Its antigen is still unknown. Germline V gives CDR1 SGDLS, CDR2 YYNGEE. The CDR3 sequence is 15 residues long. After removal of 4 bases from V and 3 bases from J, the junction contained 6 bases not matched to a gene. Time point of the sample: week 47, end of study. A single vaccine dose contained 300 ug of mutant IDH1 20-mer peptide, and topical imiquimod was used with it. This sample is drawn from a study of a mutant IDH1 vaccine in newly diagnosed glioma. The study, taken as a whole, reports: Among patients, 80% to 95% showed immune responses induced by the vaccine. Apparently unrelated to pseudoprogression were changes in the top peripheral T cell clonotypes.

Sequenced by immunoSEQ multiplex PCR; TCRdb stores in-frame clones only, minus some. Among roughly 32,000 clones listed, more than 70% were seen once. The genes are TRBV9 and TRBJ2-2; 7 positions match TRBD1. This material consisted of PBMCs, taken from a glioma patient whose treatment included an IDH1 peptide vaccine. This clonotype was sampled from a man aged 40-49 years with glioma. The CDR3 nucleotides read TGTGCCAGCAGCATGTTTACAGGGGACACCGGGGAGCTGTTTTTT. It translates to CASSMFTGDTGELFF.